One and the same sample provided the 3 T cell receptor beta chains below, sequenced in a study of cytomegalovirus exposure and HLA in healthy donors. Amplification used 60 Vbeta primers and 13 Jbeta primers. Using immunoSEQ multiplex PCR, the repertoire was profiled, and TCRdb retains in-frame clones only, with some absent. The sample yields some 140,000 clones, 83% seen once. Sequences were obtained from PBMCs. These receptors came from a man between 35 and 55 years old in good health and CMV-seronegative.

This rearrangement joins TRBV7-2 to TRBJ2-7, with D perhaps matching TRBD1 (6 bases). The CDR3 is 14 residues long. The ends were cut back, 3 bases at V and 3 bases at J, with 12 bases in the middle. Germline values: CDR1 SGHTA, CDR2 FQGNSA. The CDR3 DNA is TGTGCCAGCAGCTTGTACAGGGTGAGCTACGAGCAGTACTTC. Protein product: CASSLYRVSYEQYF.

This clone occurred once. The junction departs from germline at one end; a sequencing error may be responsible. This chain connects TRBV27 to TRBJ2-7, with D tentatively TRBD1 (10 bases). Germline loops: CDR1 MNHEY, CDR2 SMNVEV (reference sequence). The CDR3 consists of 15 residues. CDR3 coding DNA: TGTGCCAGCAGGGCGGGGGGGACAGGGGTTAGTCCCGCTGACTTC. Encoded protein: CASRAGGTGVSPADF.

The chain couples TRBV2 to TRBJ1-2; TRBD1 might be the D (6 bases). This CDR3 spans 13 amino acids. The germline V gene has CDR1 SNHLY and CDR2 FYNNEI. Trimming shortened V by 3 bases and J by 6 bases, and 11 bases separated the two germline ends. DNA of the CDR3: TGTGCCAGCAGTGACCCCAGGGACAATGGCTACACCTTC. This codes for CASSDPRDNGYTF. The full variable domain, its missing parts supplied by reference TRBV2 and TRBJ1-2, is EPEVTQTPSHQVTQMGQEVILRCVPISNHLYFYWYRQILGQKVEFLVSFYNNEISEKSEIFDDQFSVERPDGSNFTLKIRSTKLEDSAMYFCASSDPRDNGYTFGSGTRLTVV.